The entry below gives a single T cell receptor (beta chain) sequence along with its context. The antigen is undetermined. Combined were second doses at about 4 or about 12 weeks. This entry is derived from a study of T cell responses to AZD1222 COVID-19 vaccine. General study results and limits: No day 14 peak samples; only post-peak repertoires were characterized.

Sequencing used immunoSEQ multiplex PCR; TCRdb keeps in-frame clones, though not all of them. The table lists 75,000 to 85,000 clones, 85% to 90% of them singletons. The CDR3 covers 13 residues. The ends lost 6 bases at V and 4 bases at J; junction bases unmatched: 3. Per the germline V gene, CDR1 is SSHAT and CDR2 is FNYEAQ (reference sequence). The input for sequencing was peripheral blood, taken 28 days after the second AZD1222 dose. The clonotype was recovered from an adult who received the AZD1222 COVID-19 vaccine. The rearrangement joins TRBV7-7 to TRBJ2-1; 7 bases map to TRBD1. The CDR3 nucleotides read TGTGCCAGCAGTCGGGACAGATACAATGAGCAGTTCTTC. Its translation is CASSRDRYNEQFF. Full variable domain (outside the CDR3, taken from reference TRBV7-7 and TRBJ2-1): GAGVSQSPRYKVTKRGQDVTLRCDPISSHATLYWYQQALGQGPEFLTYFNYEAQPDKSGLPSDRFSAERPEGSISTLTIQRTEQRDSAMYRCASSRDRYNEQFFGPGTRLTVL.